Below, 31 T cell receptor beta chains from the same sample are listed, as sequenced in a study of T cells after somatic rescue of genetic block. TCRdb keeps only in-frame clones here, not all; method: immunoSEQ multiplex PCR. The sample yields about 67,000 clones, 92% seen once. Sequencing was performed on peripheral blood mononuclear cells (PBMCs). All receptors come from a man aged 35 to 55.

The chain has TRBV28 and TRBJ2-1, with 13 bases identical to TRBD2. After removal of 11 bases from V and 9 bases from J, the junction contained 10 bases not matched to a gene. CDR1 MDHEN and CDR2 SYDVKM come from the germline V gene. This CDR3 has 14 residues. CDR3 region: CAARTSGSNTEQFF. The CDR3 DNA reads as TGTGCCGCTCGGACTAGCGGGAGTAACACTGAGCAGTTCTTC.

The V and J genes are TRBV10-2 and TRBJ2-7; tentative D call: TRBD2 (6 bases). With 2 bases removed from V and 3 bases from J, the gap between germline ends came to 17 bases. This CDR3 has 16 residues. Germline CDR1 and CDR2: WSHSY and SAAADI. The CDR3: CASSEGGAASRYEQYF. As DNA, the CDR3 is TGCGCCAGCAGTGAGGGCGGGGCAGCGAGTCGCTACGAGCAGTACTTC.

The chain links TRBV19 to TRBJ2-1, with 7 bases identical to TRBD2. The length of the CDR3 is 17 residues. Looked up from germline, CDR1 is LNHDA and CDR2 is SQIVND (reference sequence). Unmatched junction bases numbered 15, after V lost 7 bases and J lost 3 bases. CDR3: CASTPRGGSRGYNEQFF. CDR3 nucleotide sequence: TGTGCCAGTACCCCGCGGGGCGGGAGTAGGGGCTACAATGAGCAGTTCTTC.

CDR3 DNA: TGTGCCAGCAGTCCGGACAGGGGGTATGTCACTGAAGCTTTCTTT. It encodes CASSPDRGYVTEAFF. This chain uses TRBV27 with TRBJ1-1; TRBD1 agrees at 10 bases. Germline trimming cut 5 bases from V and 4 bases from J; bases unmatched to any gene: 7. The CDR3 runs to 15 residues. Germline lookup yields CDR1 MNHEY and CDR2 SMNVEV (reference sequence).

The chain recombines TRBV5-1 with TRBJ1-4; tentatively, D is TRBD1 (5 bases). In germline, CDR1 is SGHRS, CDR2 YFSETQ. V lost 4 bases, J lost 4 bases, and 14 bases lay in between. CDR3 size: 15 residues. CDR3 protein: CASSSGTDFNEKLFF. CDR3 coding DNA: TGCGCCAGCAGCAGCGGGACGGACTTTAATGAAAAACTGTTTTTT.

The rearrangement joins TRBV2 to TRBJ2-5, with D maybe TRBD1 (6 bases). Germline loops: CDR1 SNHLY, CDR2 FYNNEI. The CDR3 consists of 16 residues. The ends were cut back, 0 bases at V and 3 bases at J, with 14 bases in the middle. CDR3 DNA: TGTGCCAGCAGTGAAGCGCCGGGGACAACTAAAGAGACCCAGTACTTC. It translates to CASSEAPGTTKETQYF.

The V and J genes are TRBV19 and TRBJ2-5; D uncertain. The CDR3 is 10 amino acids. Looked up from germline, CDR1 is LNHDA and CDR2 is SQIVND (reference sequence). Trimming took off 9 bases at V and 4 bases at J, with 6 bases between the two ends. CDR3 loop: CARVAETQYF. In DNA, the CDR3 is TGTGCCAGAGTAGCAGAGACCCAGTACTTC.

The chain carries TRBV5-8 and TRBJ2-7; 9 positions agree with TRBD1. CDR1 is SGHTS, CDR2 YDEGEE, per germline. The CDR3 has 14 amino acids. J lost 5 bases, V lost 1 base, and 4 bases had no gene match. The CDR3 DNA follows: TGTGCCAGCAGCTTGATGGGACAGGGAAACGAGCAGTACTTC. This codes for CASSLMGQGNEQYF. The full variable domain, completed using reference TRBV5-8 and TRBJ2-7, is EAGVTQSPTHLIKTRGQQATLRCSPISGHTSVYWYQQALGLGLQFLLWYDEGEERNRGNFPPRFSGRQFPNYSSELNVNALELEDSALYLCASSLMGQGNEQYFGPGTRLTVT.

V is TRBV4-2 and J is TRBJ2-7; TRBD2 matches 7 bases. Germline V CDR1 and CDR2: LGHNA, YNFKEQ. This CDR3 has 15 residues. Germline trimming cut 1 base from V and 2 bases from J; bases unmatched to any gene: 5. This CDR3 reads CASSQVSGGTYEQYF. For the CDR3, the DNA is TGTGCCAGCAGCCAAGTGTCGGGGGGAACCTACGAGCAGTACTTC.

Written as DNA, the CDR3 is TGTGCCAGCAGCCAGGGACTGAACACTGAAGCTTTCTTT. Translation gives CASSQGLNTEAFF. The chain uses TRBV6-1 and TRBJ1-1; D perhaps matches TRBD1 (5 bases). The CDR3 length is 13 residues. Trimming removed 6 bases from V and 0 bases from J, with 8 bases in between. In germline, CDR1 is MNHNS, CDR2 SASEGT.

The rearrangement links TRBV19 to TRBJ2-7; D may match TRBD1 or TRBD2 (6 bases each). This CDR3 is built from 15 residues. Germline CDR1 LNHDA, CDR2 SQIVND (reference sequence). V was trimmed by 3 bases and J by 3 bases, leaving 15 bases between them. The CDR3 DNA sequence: TGTGCCAGTAGTATTACCGGGGGCGAAGTCTACGAGCAGTACTTC. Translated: CASSITGGEVYEQYF.

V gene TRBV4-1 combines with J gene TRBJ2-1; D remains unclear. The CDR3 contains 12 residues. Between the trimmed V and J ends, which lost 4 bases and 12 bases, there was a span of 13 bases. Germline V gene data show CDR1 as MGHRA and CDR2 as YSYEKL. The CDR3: CASSLPALRQFF. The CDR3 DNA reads TGCGCCAGCAGCCTCCCGGCCCTGAGGCAGTTCTTC.

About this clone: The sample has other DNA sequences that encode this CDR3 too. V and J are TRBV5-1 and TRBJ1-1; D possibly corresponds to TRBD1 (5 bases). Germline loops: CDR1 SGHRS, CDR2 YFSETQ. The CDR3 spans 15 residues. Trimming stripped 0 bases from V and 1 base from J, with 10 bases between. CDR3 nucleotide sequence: TGCGCCAGCAGCTTGGATGGGCAGGGGAACACTGAAGCTTTCTTT. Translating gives CASSLDGQGNTEAFF. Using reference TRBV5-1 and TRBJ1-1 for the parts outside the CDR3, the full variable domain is KAGVTQTPRYLIKTRGQQVTLSCSPISGHRSVSWYQQTPGQGLQFLFEYFSETQRNKGNFPGRFSGRQFSNSRSEMNVSTLELGDSALYLCASSLDGQGNTEAFFGQGTRLTVV.

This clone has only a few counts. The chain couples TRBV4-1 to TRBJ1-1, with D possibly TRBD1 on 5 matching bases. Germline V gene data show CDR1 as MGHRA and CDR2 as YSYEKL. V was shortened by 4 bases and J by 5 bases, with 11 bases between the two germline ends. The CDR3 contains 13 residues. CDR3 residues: CASSRDGGTEAFF. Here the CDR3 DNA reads TGCGCCAGCAGCCGGGACGGGGGGACTGAAGCTTTCTTT.

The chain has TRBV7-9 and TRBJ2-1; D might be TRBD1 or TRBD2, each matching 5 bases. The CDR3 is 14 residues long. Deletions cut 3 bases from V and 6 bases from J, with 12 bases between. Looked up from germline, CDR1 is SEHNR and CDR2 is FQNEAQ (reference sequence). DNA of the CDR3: TGTGCCAGCAGCTTGGGGGAAAGGGCCAATGAGCAGTTCTTC. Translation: CASSLGERANEQFF.

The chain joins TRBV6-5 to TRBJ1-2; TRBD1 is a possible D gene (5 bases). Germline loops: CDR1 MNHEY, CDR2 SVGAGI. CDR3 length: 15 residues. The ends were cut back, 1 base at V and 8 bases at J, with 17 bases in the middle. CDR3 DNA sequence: TGTGCCAGCAGTTACTTGGTAGGGGAAGGTTGGGGCTACACCTTC. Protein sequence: CASSYLVGEGWGYTF.

CDR3 bases: TGTGCCAGCAGCTTAGAGGGAGGTACCGGGGAGCTGTTTTTT. The encoded protein is CASSLEGGTGELFF. The chain joins TRBV7-9 to TRBJ2-2; tentatively, D is TRBD2 (6 bases). V gave up 1 base and J gave up 5 bases, with 8 bases separating them. CDR1 and CDR2 from the germline V gene are SEHNR and FQNEAQ (reference sequence). The CDR3 is 14 residues long.

The CDR3 reads CASSEGQNTEAFF. The CDR3 bases are TGTGCCAGCAGTGAAGGTCAGAACACTGAAGCTTTCTTT. The chain recombines TRBV25-1 with TRBJ1-1, with D unresolved. The CDR3 is 13 residues long. Germline V gives CDR1 MGHDK, CDR2 SYGVNS. Trimming cost V 2 bases and J 1 base, with 5 bases left between them.

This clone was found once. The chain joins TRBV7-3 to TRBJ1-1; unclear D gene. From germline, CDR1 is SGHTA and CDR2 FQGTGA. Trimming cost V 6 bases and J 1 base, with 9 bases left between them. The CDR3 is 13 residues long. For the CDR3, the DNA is TGTGCCAGCAGTTTACAGCAGAACACTGAAGCTTTCTTT. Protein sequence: CASSLQQNTEAFF.

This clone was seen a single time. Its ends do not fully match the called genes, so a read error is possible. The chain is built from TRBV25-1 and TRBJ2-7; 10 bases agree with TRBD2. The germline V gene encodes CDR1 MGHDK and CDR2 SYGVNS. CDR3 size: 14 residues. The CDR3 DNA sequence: TGTGCCAGCAGCACAACAGGGGGGCTAGCGGGAGCGACCTTC. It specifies CASSTTGGLAGATF.

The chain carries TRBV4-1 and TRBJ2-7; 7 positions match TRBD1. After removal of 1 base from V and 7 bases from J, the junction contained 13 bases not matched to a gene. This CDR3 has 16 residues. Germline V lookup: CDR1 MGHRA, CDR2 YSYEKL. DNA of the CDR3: TGCGCCAGCAGCCAAGGACGGACAGGAGGCCTGGGTGAGCAGTACTTC. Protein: CASSQGRTGGLGEQYF.

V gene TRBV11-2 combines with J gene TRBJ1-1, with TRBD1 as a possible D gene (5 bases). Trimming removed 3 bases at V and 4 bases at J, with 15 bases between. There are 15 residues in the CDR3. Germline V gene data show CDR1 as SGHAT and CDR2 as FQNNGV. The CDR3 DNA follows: TGTGCCAGCAGCTTGGTAGAGGGTGGGGGCACTGAAGCTTTCTTT. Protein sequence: CASSLVEGGGTEAFF.

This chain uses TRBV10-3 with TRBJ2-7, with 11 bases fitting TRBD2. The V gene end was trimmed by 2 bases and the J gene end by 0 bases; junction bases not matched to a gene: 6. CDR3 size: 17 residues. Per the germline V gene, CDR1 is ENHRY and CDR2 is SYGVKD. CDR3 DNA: TGTGCCATCAGTGAGCCCACCGGGACTAGCGGCTCCTACGAGCAGTACTTC. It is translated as CAISEPTGTSGSYEQYF.

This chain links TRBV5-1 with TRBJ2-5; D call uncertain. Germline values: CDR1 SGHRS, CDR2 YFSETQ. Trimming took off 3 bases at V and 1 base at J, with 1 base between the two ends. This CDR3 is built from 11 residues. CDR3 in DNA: TGCGCCAGCAGCTCCCAAGAGACCCAGTACTTC. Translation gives CASSSQETQYF.

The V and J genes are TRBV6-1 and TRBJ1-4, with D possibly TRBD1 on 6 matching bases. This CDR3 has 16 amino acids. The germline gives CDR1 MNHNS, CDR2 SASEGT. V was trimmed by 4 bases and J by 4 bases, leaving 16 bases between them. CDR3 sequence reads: CASSGTTGRGNEKLFF. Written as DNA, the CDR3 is TGTGCCAGCAGTGGAACGACAGGACGGGGTAATGAAAAACTGTTTTTT.

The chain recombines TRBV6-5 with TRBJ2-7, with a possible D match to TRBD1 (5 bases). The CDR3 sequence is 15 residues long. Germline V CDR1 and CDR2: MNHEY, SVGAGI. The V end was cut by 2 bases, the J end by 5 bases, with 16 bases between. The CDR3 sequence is CASSYRTWGRDEQYF. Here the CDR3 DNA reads TGTGCCAGCAGTTACCGGACATGGGGCCGGGACGAGCAGTACTTC.

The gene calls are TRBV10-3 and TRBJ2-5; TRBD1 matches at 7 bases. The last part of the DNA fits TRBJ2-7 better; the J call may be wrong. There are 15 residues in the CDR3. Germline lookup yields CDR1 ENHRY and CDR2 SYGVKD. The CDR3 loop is CAISPKGTDAYEQYF. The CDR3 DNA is TGTGCCATCAGCCCCAAGGGGACAGACGCCTACGAGCAGTACTTC.

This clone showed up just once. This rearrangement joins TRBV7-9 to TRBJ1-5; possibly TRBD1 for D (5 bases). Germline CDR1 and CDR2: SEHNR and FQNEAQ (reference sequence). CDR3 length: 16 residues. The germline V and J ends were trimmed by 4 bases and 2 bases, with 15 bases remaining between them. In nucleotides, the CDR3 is TGTGCCAGCAGCTCAGATCCGGGGCGAGGCAATCAGCCCCAGCATTTT. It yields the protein CASSSDPGRGNQPQHF.

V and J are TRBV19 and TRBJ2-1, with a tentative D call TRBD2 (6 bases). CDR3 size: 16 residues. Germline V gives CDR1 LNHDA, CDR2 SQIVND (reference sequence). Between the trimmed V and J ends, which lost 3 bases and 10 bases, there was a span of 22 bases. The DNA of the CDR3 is TGTGCCAGTAGTATCCTGACTAGTTTTTCGACGGGAGAGCAGTTCTTC. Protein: CASSILTSFSTGEQFF.

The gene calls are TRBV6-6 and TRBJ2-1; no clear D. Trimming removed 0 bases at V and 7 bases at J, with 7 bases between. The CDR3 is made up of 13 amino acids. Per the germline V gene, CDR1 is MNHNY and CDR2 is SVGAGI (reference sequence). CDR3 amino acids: CASSYSSGNEQFF. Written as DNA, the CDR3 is TGTGCCAGCAGTTACTCGAGTGGAAATGAGCAGTTCTTC.

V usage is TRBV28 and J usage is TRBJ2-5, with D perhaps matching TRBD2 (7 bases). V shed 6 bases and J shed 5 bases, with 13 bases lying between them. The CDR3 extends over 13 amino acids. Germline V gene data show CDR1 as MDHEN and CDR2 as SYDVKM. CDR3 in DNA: TGTGCCAGCAGCCAAGAGGGGGGGGAGACCCAGTACTTC. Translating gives CASSQEGGETQYF.